Below are 25 T cell receptor beta chains sequenced from a single sample in a study of long-term antiretroviral therapy in people with HIV. With survey level as its setting, the immunoSEQ assay was v3.0. Profiling relied on immunoSEQ multiplex PCR, and the TCRdb table lists in-frame clones only, not all of them. Of some 29,000 clones listed, more than 75% are singletons. Sequencing was performed on unsorted PBMCs, taken 0.5 years after starting antiretroviral therapy. The receptors stem from a woman younger than 35 with HIV.

The chain joins TRBV15 to TRBJ2-7; D is unresolved. This CDR3 spans 13 amino acids. V dropped 3 bases and J dropped 0 bases, with 6 bases sitting between them. Germline CDR1 and CDR2: LNHNV and YYDKDF (reference sequence). DNA for the CDR3: TGTGCCACCAGCAGCAGGAGCTCCTACGAGCAGTACTTC. This encodes CATSSRSSYEQYF.

V and J are TRBV4-1 and TRBJ2-7; D not certain. V gave up 3 bases and J gave up 0 bases, with 15 bases separating them. Germline assignment: CDR1 MGHRA and CDR2 YSYEKL. The CDR3 spans 16 residues. CDR3 coding DNA: TGCGCCAGCAGCCAGGAAACGGCTGGAATCTCCTACGAGCAGTACTTC. The encoded protein is CASSQETAGISYEQYF.

There are a few counts of this clone. The V call is TRBV6-5, the J call TRBJ1-2; no clear D gene. V was clipped by 7 bases and J by 2 bases, with 11 bases between them. Germline CDR1 MNHEY, CDR2 SVGAGI. CDR3 length equals 13 residues. CDR3 bases: TGTGCCAGCAAGATTAACAGAAACTATGGCTACACCTTC. It yields the protein CASKINRNYGYTF.

The chain is built from TRBV28 and TRBJ1-4; 8 nucleotides match TRBD1. Germline V gene lookup returns CDR1 MDHEN and CDR2 SYDVKM. V lost 6 bases to trimming and J lost 6 bases; unmatched junction nucleotides: 9. CDR3 size: 15 residues. The CDR3: CASSQLQGGDEKLFF. As DNA, the CDR3 is TGTGCCAGCAGCCAACTACAGGGGGGGGATGAAAAACTGTTTTTT. The whole variable domain, remainder taken from reference TRBV28 and TRBJ1-4, is DVKVTQSSRYLVKRTGEKVFLECVQDMDHENMFWYRQDPGLGLRLIYFSYDVKMKEKGDIPEGYSVSREKKERFSLILESASTNQTSMYLCASSQLQGGDEKLFFGSGTQLSVL.

This clone showed up just once. V is TRBV7-8 and J is TRBJ2-1; TRBD2 matches 10 bases. Germline V CDR1 and CDR2: SGHVS, FQNEAQ. V trimming: 5 bases; J trimming: 8 bases; junction bases outside the gene matches: 9. CDR3 length: 15 amino acids. The CDR3 bases are TGTGCCAGCAGCCTTGGGTCTAGCGGGAGCTATGAGCAGTTCTTC. Translated: CASSLGSSGSYEQFF. The full variable domain, in which reference TRBV7-8 and TRBJ2-1 provide the parts outside the CDR3, is GAGVSQSPRYKVAKRGQDVALRCDPISGHVSLFWYQQALGQGPEFLTYFQNEAQLDKSGLPSDRFFAERPEGSVSTLKIQRTQQEDSAVYLCASSLGSSGSYEQFFGPGTRLTVL.

The V gene is TRBV5-1, the J gene TRBJ2-2; possibly TRBD1 or TRBD2 for D (5 bases each). The CDR3 covers 15 residues. Per germline, CDR1 SGHRS and CDR2 YFSETQ. V was trimmed by 4 bases and J by 5 bases, leaving 15 bases between them. CDR3 nucleotide sequence: TGCGCCAGCAGCCGTGAGGGGTTTGGTACCGGGGAGCTGTTTTTT. This sequence encodes CASSREGFGTGELFF.

V and J are TRBV5-6 and TRBJ2-1; unclear D gene. This CDR3 region has 13 residues. CDR1 is SGHDT, CDR2 YYEEEE, per germline. Trimming stripped 0 bases from V and 9 bases from J, with 10 bases between. CDR3 protein: CASSLAGYVEQFF. For the CDR3, the DNA is TGTGCCAGCAGCTTGGCGGGCTACGTTGAGCAGTTCTTC. Full variable domain (rest looked up from reference TRBV5-6 and TRBJ2-1): DAGVTQSPTHLIKTRGQQVTLRCSPKSGHDTVSWYQQALGQGPQFIFQYYEEEERQRGNFPDRFSGHQFPNYSSELNVNALLLGDSALYLCASSLAGYVEQFFGPGTRLTVL.

This clone was found once. The chain employs TRBV5-4 and TRBJ2-1; D not resolved. CDR1 and CDR2 (germline): SGHNT, YYREEE (reference sequence). Trimming cost V 3 bases and J 4 bases, with 8 bases left between them. The CDR3 is 13 amino acids. CDR3 sequence reads: CASSSSGYNEQFF. CDR3 in DNA: TGTGCCAGCAGCTCGAGTGGGTACAATGAGCAGTTCTTC.

In this sample, this clone turned up once. V and J are TRBV11-1 and TRBJ2-5; D ambiguous. The CDR3 sequence is 13 residues long. Trimming pared 1 base from V and 5 bases from J, leaving 8 bases between. In germline, CDR1 is SGHAT, CDR2 FQDESV (reference sequence). This CDR3 is CASSLGLLETQYF. The CDR3 region has the DNA TGTGCCAGCAGCTTAGGCCTACTGGAGACCCAGTACTTC.

This clone came up once. This chain uses TRBV7-9 with TRBJ1-1; D is unclear. The CDR3 is made up of 13 amino acids. Germline-derived CDR1 and CDR2 are SEHNR and FQNEAQ (reference sequence). Trimming removed 8 bases at V and 6 bases at J, with 16 bases between. CDR3 loop: CASGAYSVAEAFF. As DNA, the CDR3 is TGTGCCAGCGGAGCTTATTCGGTCGCTGAAGCTTTCTTT.

J is TRBJ2-7 and V is TRBV6-6; tentatively, D is TRBD2 (7 bases). Germline assignment: CDR1 MNHNY and CDR2 SVGAGI (reference sequence). This CDR3 has 14 amino acids. Trimming pared 5 bases from V and 2 bases from J, leaving 13 bases between. Here the CDR3 DNA reads TGTGCCAGCAGTAGGGGGGGCACGACCTACGAGCAGTACTTC. It yields the protein CASSRGGTTYEQYF.

The rearrangement uses TRBV14 and TRBJ2-1, with 7 bases fitting TRBD2. V was clipped by 4 bases and J by 0 bases; unmatched bases: 9. The CDR3 runs to 17 residues. Looked up from germline, CDR1 is SGHDN and CDR2 is FVKESK. The CDR3: CASSPRHGRSSYNEQFF. The CDR3 DNA is TGTGCCAGCAGCCCCCGACACGGGAGGAGCTCCTACAATGAGCAGTTCTTC. The full variable domain, in which reference TRBV14 and TRBJ2-1 provide the parts outside the CDR3, is EAGVTQFPSHSVIEKGQTVTLRCDPISGHDNLYWYRRVMGKEIKFLLHFVKESKQDESGMPNNRFLAERTGGTYSTLKVQPAELEDSGVYFCASSPRHGRSSYNEQFFGPGTRLTVL.

This chain uses TRBV6-5 with TRBJ2-3; D ambiguous. V lost 6 bases to trimming and J lost 4 bases, with 14 bases between them. The CDR3 is made up of 14 amino acids. Germline values: CDR1 MNHEY, CDR2 SVGAGI. DNA of the CDR3: TGTGCCAGCAGGGATCAGATGCCCCCAGATACGCAGTATTTT. It translates to CASRDQMPPDTQYF.

The chain joins TRBV4-2 to TRBJ2-7; TRBD2 matches 9 bases. This CDR3 is built from 14 residues. From germline, CDR1 is LGHNA and CDR2 YNFKEQ. Trimming at V came to 3 bases and at J to 5 bases, leaving 5 bases not matched to a gene. The DNA of the CDR3 is TGTGCCAGCAGCCAGGCTAGCGGGATCGACGAGCAGTACTTC. Encoded protein: CASSQASGIDEQYF.

This clone was counted only a few times. V usage is TRBV7-9 and J usage is TRBJ2-7, with 7 bases that match TRBD2. Germline V gene sequence: CDR1 SEHNR, CDR2 FQNEAQ (reference sequence). Trimming removed 5 bases from V and 9 bases from J; junction bases left unmatched: 4. This CDR3 is 11 amino acids long. CDR3 residues: CASSPGGGQYF. Written as DNA, the CDR3 is TGTGCCAGCAGCCCCGGCGGGGGGCAGTACTTC.

This clone is medium-sized (0.01 to 0.1%) by share. The chain recombines TRBV4-3 with TRBJ2-7, with 9 nucleotides matching TRBD1. The CDR3 spans 14 residues. The germline V gene encodes CDR1 LGHNA and CDR2 YSLEER. The J segment lost 6 bases and the V segment lost 4 bases, leaving 7 bases of the junction unmatched. For the CDR3, the DNA is TGCGCCAGCAGCCCGGACAGGGGTGATGGCGAGCAGTACTTC. This translates into CASSPDRGDGEQYF.

The chain uses TRBV28 and TRBJ1-5, with D uncertain. V was pared by 5 bases and J by 4 bases, with 6 bases between. Germline lookup yields CDR1 MDHEN and CDR2 SYDVKM. The CDR3 is 12 amino acids. The CDR3 DNA follows: TGTGCCAGCAGTGTTCGAAATCAGCCCCAGCATTTT. The encoded protein is CASSVRNQPQHF.

The chain uses TRBV11-2 and TRBJ2-7; no definite D call. The CDR3 is 13 residues long. CDR1 is SGHAT, CDR2 FQNNGV, per germline. The V gene lost 10 bases and the J gene lost 0 bases, with 13 bases spanning the gap. The CDR3 protein is CATQARSSYEQYF. The CDR3 nucleotides read TGTGCCACCCAGGCACGGAGCTCCTACGAGCAGTACTTC.

The chain employs TRBV5-6 and TRBJ1-1; D unresolved. The CDR3 consists of 14 residues. Germline-derived CDR1 and CDR2 are SGHDT and YYEEEE. Trimming took off 1 base at V and 4 bases at J, with 11 bases between the two ends. The chain's CDR3 is CASSLKGTFTEAFF. Here the CDR3 DNA reads TGTGCCAGCAGCTTGAAAGGCACCTTCACTGAAGCTTTCTTT.

The chain uses TRBV10-3 and TRBJ2-1; D is perhaps TRBD1 or TRBD2 (5 bases each). V was clipped by 3 bases and J by 2 bases, with 14 bases between them. CDR1 is ENHRY, CDR2 SYGVKD, per germline. The CDR3 runs to 16 residues. As DNA, the CDR3 is TGTGCCATCAGTGAAATCGGGACCCCCACCTACAATGAGCAGTTCTTC. It translates to CAISEIGTPTYNEQFF.

This chain uses TRBV7-3 with TRBJ2-7, with D hard to call. Trimming cost V 5 bases and J 6 bases, with 20 bases left between them. CDR1 is SGHTA, CDR2 FQGTGA, per germline. CDR3 size: 15 residues. The CDR3 bases are TGTGCCAGCAGCCGAGGTGTCCCCGTAGAAAGCGAGCAGTACTTC. The encoded protein is CASSRGVPVESEQYF.

CDR3 coding DNA: TGTGCCAGCAGTGAGACAGGGGTCCGCTCTGGAAACACCATATATTTT. It is translated as CASSETGVRSGNTIYF. V and J are TRBV2 and TRBJ1-3; 8 bases agree with TRBD1. This CDR3 has 16 amino acids. Germline CDR1 is SNHLY and CDR2 is FYNNEI. The V gene end was trimmed by 3 bases and the J gene end by 0 bases; junction bases not matched to a gene: 4.

The chain couples TRBV28 to TRBJ1-1; D gene ambiguous. Deletions cut 3 bases from V and 1 base from J, with 12 bases between. The CDR3 extends over 15 amino acids. CDR1 is MDHEN, CDR2 SYDVKM, per germline. CDR3 residues: CASSLASNGNTEAFF. The CDR3 DNA is TGTGCCAGCAGTTTGGCGAGCAACGGGAACACTGAAGCTTTCTTT. Based on the CDR3 plus reference TRBV28 and TRBJ1-1, the full variable domain is DVKVTQSSRYLVKRTGEKVFLECVQDMDHENMFWYRQDPGLGLRLIYFSYDVKMKEKGDIPEGYSVSREKKERFSLILESASTNQTSMYLCASSLASNGNTEAFFGQGTRLTVV.

The chain carries TRBV10-3 and TRBJ1-1; 9 bases agree with TRBD1. Unmatched junction bases numbered 7, after V lost 6 bases and J lost 2 bases. CDR3 length: 15 amino acids. Germline V gene data show CDR1 as ENHRY and CDR2 as SYGVKD. Here the CDR3 reads CAIRTGGGVNTEAFF. The CDR3 region has the DNA TGTGCCATCAGGACAGGGGGGGGTGTTAACACTGAAGCTTTCTTT.

This rearrangement joins TRBV5-6 to TRBJ2-5; D is possibly TRBD2 (5 bases). Germline assignment: CDR1 SGHDT and CDR2 YYEEEE. This CDR3 comprises 15 residues. The V gene lost 5 bases and the J gene lost 0 bases, with 14 bases spanning the gap. The CDR3: CASRTLGEYQETQYF. The CDR3 DNA follows: TGTGCCAGCAGGACCCTTGGGGAGTACCAAGAGACCCAGTACTTC.